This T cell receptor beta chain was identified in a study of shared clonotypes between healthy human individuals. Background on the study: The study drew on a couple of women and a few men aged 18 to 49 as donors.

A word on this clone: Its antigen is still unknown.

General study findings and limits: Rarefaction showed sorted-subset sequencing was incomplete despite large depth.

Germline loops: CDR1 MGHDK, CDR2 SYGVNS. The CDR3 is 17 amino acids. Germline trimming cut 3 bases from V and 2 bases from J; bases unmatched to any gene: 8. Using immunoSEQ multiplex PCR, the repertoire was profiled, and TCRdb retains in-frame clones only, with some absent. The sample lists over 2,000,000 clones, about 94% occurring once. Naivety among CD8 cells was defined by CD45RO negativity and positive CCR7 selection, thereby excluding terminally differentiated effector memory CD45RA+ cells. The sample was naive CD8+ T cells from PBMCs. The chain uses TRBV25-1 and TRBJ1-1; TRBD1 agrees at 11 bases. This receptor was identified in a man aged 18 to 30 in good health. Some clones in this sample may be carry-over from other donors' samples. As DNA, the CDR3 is TGTGCCAGCAGTGATCCCGGGACAGGGGGTAACAACACTGAAGCTTTCTTT. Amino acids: CASSDPGTGGNNTEAFF.